What follows is one T cell receptor (beta chain) and its context. Its target is not known. This sample is part of a study of cytomegalovirus exposure and HLA in healthy donors. The data were produced by immunoSEQ multiplex PCR, yet TCRdb's version contains in-frame clones alone and is incomplete. The sample records 52,000 or so clones, roughly nine tenths being singletons. V was clipped by 4 bases and J by 4 bases; unmatched bases: 2. The CDR3 contains 14 residues. Germline values: CDR1 MNHEY, CDR2 SVGAGI. Broader study findings: Rarity held for most TCR sequences, but there were some public TCRs that occurred in many donors.

The V call is TRBV6-5, the J call TRBJ2-2; 8 bases align to TRBD1. Sequenced material: PBMCs. The sequence was obtained from a woman in her late teens or twenties in good health and CMV-seronegative. The DNA of the CDR3 is TGTGCCAGCAGTTCCGGACAGGGCACCGGGGAGCTGTTTTTT. Protein: CASSSGQGTGELFF.